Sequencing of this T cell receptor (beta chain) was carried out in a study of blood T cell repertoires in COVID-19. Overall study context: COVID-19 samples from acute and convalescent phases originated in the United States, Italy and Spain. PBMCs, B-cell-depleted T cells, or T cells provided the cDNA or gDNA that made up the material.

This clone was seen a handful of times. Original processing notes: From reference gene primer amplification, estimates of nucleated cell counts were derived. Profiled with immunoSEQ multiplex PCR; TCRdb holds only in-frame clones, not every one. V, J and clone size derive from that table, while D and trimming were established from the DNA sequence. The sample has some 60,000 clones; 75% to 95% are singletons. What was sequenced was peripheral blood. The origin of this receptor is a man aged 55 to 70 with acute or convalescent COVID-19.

The CDR3 here is CASNPDSFEYNEQFF. In DNA form, the CDR3 reads TGTGCCAGCAACCCGGACAGTTTTGAGTACAATGAGCAGTTCTTC. The chain has TRBV6-2 or TRBV6-3 and TRBJ2-1; D is perhaps TRBD1 (6 bases). The CDR3 length is 15 residues. Germline CDR1 and CDR2: MNHEY and SVGEGT. Trimming cost V 7 bases and J 4 bases, with 17 bases left between them.